This T cell receptor (beta chain) is from a study of shared clonotypes between healthy human individuals. A remark on this clone: Its cognate antigen is unknown.

General study points: Sharing across four donors was highest in naive CD4 (roughly 5%) and lowest in memory CD8 (roughly 0.4%).

CDR1 LNHDA and CDR2 SQIVND come from the germline V gene (reference sequence). The CDR3 runs 18 residues. With 3 bases clipped from V and 2 bases from J, the junction kept 11 bases outside the gene matches. Repertoires were generated with immunoSEQ multiplex PCR, while TCRdb's copy carries only in-frame clones and drops some. Here the sample spans hundreds of thousands of clones, roughly 96% being singletons. Naive CD8 cells were CD45RO-negative, positively selected for CCR7, excluding terminally differentiated effector memory CD45RA+ cells. The study drew its donors from healthy HIV-negative adults without recent acute infections or vaccinations.

The receptor comes from a man aged 30-40 years in good health. The sequencing sample was made of naive CD8+ T cells sorted from blood. This rearrangement joins TRBV19 to TRBJ2-5, with TRBD2 matching 11 bases. The CDR3 sequence: CASSIIIGLAGGQETQYF. CDR3 in DNA: TGTGCCAGTAGTATCATCATAGGGCTAGCGGGAGGACAAGAGACCCAGTACTTC.